Listed here are 12 T cell receptor beta chains from one sample, sequenced in a study of T cells in Graves' hyperthyroidism and ophthalmopathy. Researchers amplified the TCR beta CDR3 regions from RNA transcripts. The HTBI set primed first-round TCR CDR3 RT-PCR. MiXCR was run by TCRdb on the multiplex PCR reads, yielding one entry per CDR3 protein. The table lists nearly 600,000 distinct CDR3 sequences, 14% of them singletons, with around 7% in the top ten. The specimen was blood. The source of these receptors is a young woman with Graves' ophthalmopathy.

Concerning this clonotype: A much larger clone lies one base from this, so it may be a read error. This sequence joins TRBV2 and TRBJ2-7; 8 bases agree with TRBD2. This CDR3 has 13 residues. V lost 5 bases and J lost 7; bases outside the gene matches: 7. Looked up from germline, CDR1 is SNHLY and CDR2 is FYNNEI. CDR3 nucleotide sequence: TGTGCCAGCAGTATAGCGGGAACTTTTGAGCAGTACTTC. Protein sequence: CASSIAGTFEQYF.

This clonotype was found many times. DNA for the CDR3: TGTGCCAGCAGTTCCCCTTCGGCAGGGGACCTTGAAGCTTTCTTT. Its translation is CASSSPSAGDLEAFF. V is TRBV12-3 or TRBV12-4 and J is TRBJ1-1, with a tentative D call TRBD1 (6 bases). V gave up 4 bases and J gave up 7 bases, with 19 bases separating them. The CDR3 is 15 residues long.

This clonotype occurred many times. V is TRBV7-2 and J is TRBJ2-3, with D unresolved. Germline V CDR1 and CDR2: SGHTA, FQGNSA. Between the trimmed V and J ends, which lost 1 base and 6 bases, there was a span of 5 bases. The CDR3 has 12 residues. For the CDR3, the DNA is TGTGCCAGCAGCTTAGATCTGGATACGCAGTATTTT. Protein: CASSLDLDTQYF.

This clonotype showed up many times. The chain links TRBV24-1 to TRBJ2-1, with D unclear. The CDR3 has 14 amino acids. Germline CDR1 and CDR2: KGHDR and SFDVKD. With 4 bases removed from V and 6 bases from J, the gap between germline ends came to 12 bases. The CDR3 DNA sequence: TGTGCCACCAGTGACCGTTATAATGCCAATGAGCAGTTCTTC. Translation gives CATSDRYNANEQFF.

This clonotype was counted between two and nine times. This chain connects TRBV7-9 to TRBJ2-1; 8 bases match TRBD1. Germline loops: CDR1 SEHNR, CDR2 FQNEAQ (reference sequence). The junction had 5 bases not matched to a gene; V was cut back by 4 bases and J by 0 bases. The CDR3 has 16 amino acids. CDR3 region: CASSSTGGSSYNEQFF. The CDR3 DNA is TGTGCCAGCAGCTCCACAGGGGGTAGCTCCTACAATGAGCAGTTCTTC.

This clonotype was recorded many times. The chain joins TRBV18 to TRBJ2-7; TRBD1 aligns across 7 bases. The CDR3 is made up of 13 amino acids. In germline, CDR1 is KGHSH, CDR2 LQKENI. Trimming cost V 3 bases and J 5 bases; bases outside gene matches: 4. In DNA form, the CDR3 reads TGTGCCAGCTCACCTAACAGGGGAGACGAGCAGTACTTC. This encodes CASSPNRGDEQYF.

In this sample, this clonotype turned up many times. This chain joins TRBV6-1 and TRBJ2-2, with TRBD2 matching over 8 bases. The V and J ends lost 5 bases and 4 bases, in that order; junction bases with no gene match: 12. CDR1 MNHNS and CDR2 SASEGT come from the germline V gene. This CDR3 is built from 17 residues. CDR3 residues: CASSPRDSTSATGELFF. In nucleotides, the CDR3 is TGTGCCAGCAGTCCCCGGGACTCGACTAGCGCCACCGGGGAGCTGTTTTTT.

This clonotype turned up a few times. The CDR3 DNA sequence: TGCAGTGCTAGGGGGGGGAGCTATGGCTACACCTTC. Its protein is CSARGGSYGYTF. The genes are TRBV20-1 and TRBJ1-2; D is perhaps TRBD1 (5 bases). V lost 3 bases and J 4 bases, leaving 9 bases between the germline ends. The CDR3 is 12 amino acids. Germline CDR1 DFQATT, CDR2 SNEGSKA (reference sequence).

This clonotype was detected a few times. The chain recombines TRBV30 with TRBJ2-7; 9 bases align to TRBD1. CDR1 GTSNPN and CDR2 SVGIG come from the germline V gene (reference sequence). The CDR3 sequence is 14 residues long. Trimming removed 3 bases from V and 3 bases from J; junction bases left unmatched: 6. CDR3 loop: CAWRDPGQGYEQYF. CDR3 nucleotide sequence: TGTGCCTGGAGAGACCCGGGACAGGGCTACGAGCAGTACTTC.

V and J are TRBV12-3 or TRBV12-4 and TRBJ2-7, with TRBD2 identical over 8 bases. The CDR3 contains 19 residues. The V segment lost 8 bases and the J segment 2 bases; nucleotides outside the gene matches: 23. CDR3 coding DNA: TGTGCCAGCTCACCCCTTCCCAGCGGGAGTTGGTCCCCCACCTACGAGCAGTACTTC. It codes for CASSPLPSGSWSPTYEQYF.

The chain recombines TRBV20-1 with TRBJ2-7, with 14 bases fitting TRBD2. CDR1 and CDR2 from the germline V gene are DFQATT and SNEGSKA (reference sequence). The CDR3 is 18 residues long. V lost 3 bases, J lost 3 bases, and 13 bases stayed unmatched. This CDR3 reads CSASGLAGGSSRRYEQYF. In DNA form, the CDR3 reads TGCAGTGCTAGTGGACTAGCGGGAGGATCGTCTCGCCGCTACGAGCAGTACTTC.

This clonotype was seen many times. The DNA for the CDR3 is TGTGCCAGCAGTGAAGCGCGGACAGGGGGCTATTCACCCCTCCACTTT. This encodes CASSEARTGGYSPLHF. The chain combines TRBV2 with TRBJ1-6, with 11 bases identical to TRBD1. The germline V gene has CDR1 SNHLY and CDR2 FYNNEI. V was pared by 0 bases and J by 8 bases, with 3 bases of the junction left unmatched. This CDR3 has 16 residues.